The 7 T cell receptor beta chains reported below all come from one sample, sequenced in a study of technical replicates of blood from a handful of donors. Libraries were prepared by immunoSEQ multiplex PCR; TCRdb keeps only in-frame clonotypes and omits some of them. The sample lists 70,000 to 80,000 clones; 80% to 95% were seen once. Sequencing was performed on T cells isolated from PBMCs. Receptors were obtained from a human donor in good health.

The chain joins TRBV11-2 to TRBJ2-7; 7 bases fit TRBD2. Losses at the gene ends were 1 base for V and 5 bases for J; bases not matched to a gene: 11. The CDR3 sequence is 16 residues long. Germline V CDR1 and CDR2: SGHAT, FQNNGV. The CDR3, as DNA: TGTGCCAGCAGCTTAGGTCCGCGGGAGCTTAGCCACGAGCAGTACTTC. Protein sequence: CASSLGPRELSHEQYF.

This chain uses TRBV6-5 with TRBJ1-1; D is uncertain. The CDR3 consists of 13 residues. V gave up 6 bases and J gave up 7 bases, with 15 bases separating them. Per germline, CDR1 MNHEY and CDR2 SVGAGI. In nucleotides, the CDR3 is TGTGCCAGCAGACGTCCCGCCGGAGGTGAAGCTTTCTTT. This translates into CASRRPAGGEAFF.

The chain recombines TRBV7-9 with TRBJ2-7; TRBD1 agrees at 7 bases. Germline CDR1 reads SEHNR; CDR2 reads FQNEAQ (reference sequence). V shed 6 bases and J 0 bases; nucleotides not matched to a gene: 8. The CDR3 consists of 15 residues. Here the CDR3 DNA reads TGTGCCAGCAGTCTTGGGACAGTCAGCTCCTACGAGCAGTACTTC. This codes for CASSLGTVSSYEQYF.

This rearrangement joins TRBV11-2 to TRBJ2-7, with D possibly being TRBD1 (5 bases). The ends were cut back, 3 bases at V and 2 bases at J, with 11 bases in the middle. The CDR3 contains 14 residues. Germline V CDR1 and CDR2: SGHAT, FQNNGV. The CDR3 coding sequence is TGTGCCAGCAGCTTCCGGCTAGGGGCCTACGAGCAGTACTTC. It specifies CASSFRLGAYEQYF.

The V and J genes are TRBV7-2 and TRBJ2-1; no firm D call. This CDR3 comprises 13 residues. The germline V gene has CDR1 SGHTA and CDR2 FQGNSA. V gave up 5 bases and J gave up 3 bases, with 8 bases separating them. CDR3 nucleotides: TGTGCCAGCAGCGGAGTTGGCTACAATGAGCAGTTCTTC. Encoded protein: CASSGVGYNEQFF.

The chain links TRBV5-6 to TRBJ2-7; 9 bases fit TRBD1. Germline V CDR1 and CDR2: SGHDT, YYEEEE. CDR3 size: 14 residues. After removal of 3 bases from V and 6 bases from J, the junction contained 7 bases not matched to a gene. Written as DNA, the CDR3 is TGTGCCAGCAGCTGGGACAGGGACCTCGGCGAGCAGTACTTC. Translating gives CASSWDRDLGEQYF.

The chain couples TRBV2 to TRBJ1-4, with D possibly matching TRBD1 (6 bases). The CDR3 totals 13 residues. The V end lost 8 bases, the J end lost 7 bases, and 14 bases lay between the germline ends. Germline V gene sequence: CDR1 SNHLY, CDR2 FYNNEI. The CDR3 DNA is TGTGCCAGCCGGAAACAGGGCGTTGAAAAACTGTTTTTT. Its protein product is CASRKQGVEKLFF.